The 25 T cell receptor beta chains presented below share a single source sample, sequenced in a study of control samples from healthy donors and cancer patients. TCRdb's copy holds only in-frame clones and misses some; the assay was immunoSEQ multiplex PCR. The sample consists of some 77,000 clones, approximately 91% of them appearing once. The sample consisted of blood. These receptors were collected from a woman aged 55-69 years in good health.

V usage is TRBV5-1 and J usage is TRBJ1-2; a possible D gene is TRBD1 (6 bases). V lost 4 bases, J lost 4 bases, and 11 bases lay in between. The CDR3 loop spans 13 amino acids. CDR1 is SGHRS, CDR2 YFSETQ, per germline. This chain's CDR3 is CASSQTGFYGYTF. The CDR3 coding sequence is TGCGCCAGCAGCCAGACAGGATTCTATGGCTACACCTTC.

V usage is TRBV4-3 and J usage is TRBJ1-6, with D perhaps TRBD1 (6 bases). Germline loops: CDR1 LGHNA, CDR2 YSLEER. V was clipped by 3 bases and J by 7 bases, with 22 bases between them. CDR3 length: 18 residues. The CDR3 spells CASSQAQGGGLRNSPLHF. CDR3 DNA sequence: TGCGCCAGCAGCCAGGCTCAGGGAGGGGGGCTTCGGAATTCACCCCTCCACTTT.

This chain joins TRBV6-2 or TRBV6-3 and TRBJ1-4; 10 nucleotides agree with TRBD1. CDR1 is MNHEY, CDR2 SVGEGT, per germline. V shed 4 bases, J shed 8 bases, and the junction held 4 bases outside the gene matches. There are 14 residues in the CDR3. The CDR3 coding sequence is TGTGCCAGCAGTTCCGGGACAGGGGTCGAAAAACTGTTTTTT. It encodes CASSSGTGVEKLFF.

The chain is built from TRBV19 and TRBJ2-1; 7 bases agree with TRBD2. CDR1 is LNHDA and CDR2 is SQIVND in the germline V gene (reference sequence). There are 15 residues in the CDR3. After removal of 3 bases from V and 0 bases from J, the junction contained 2 bases not matched to a gene. CDR3 loop: CASSMGGSSYNEQFF. The CDR3 DNA reads TGTGCCAGTAGTATGGGCGGGAGCTCCTACAATGAGCAGTTCTTC.

The CDR3 DNA is TGTGCCAGCAACTTTGGGGCGTCACCCCTCCACTTT. Its translation: CASNFGASPLHF. This rearrangement joins TRBV5-6 to TRBJ1-6; D possibly corresponds to TRBD1 (5 bases). The germline V gene encodes CDR1 SGHDT and CDR2 YYEEEE. Deletions cut 6 bases from V and 10 bases from J, with 11 bases between. There are 12 residues in the CDR3.

The V gene is TRBV7-8, the J gene TRBJ1-1; no definite D call. This CDR3 comprises 13 residues. Germline V gene lookup returns CDR1 SGHVS and CDR2 FQNEAQ. The V and J ends lost 5 bases and 1 base respectively, with 8 bases between them. CDR3 region: CASSPNRNTEAFF. In DNA form, the CDR3 reads TGTGCCAGCAGCCCAAACAGGAACACTGAAGCTTTCTTT.

The chain employs TRBV4-2 and TRBJ1-1; D call uncertain. CDR1 LGHNA and CDR2 YNFKEQ come from the germline V gene. V lost 4 bases to trimming and J lost 0 bases, with 15 bases between them. The CDR3 extends over 16 amino acids. The CDR3 coding sequence is TGTGCCAGCAGCCCATCCGACGGGCCCTTGAACACTGAAGCTTTCTTT. This translates into CASSPSDGPLNTEAFF.

V gene TRBV9 combines with J gene TRBJ1-2; no firm D call. This CDR3 is 13 amino acids long. Germline-derived CDR1 and CDR2 are SGDLS and YYNGEE. V lost 4 bases, J lost 7 bases, and 14 bases lay in between. CDR3 DNA sequence: TGTGCCAGCAGCCCCCCAAGCCCCGCTGGCTACACCTTC. This translates into CASSPPSPAGYTF.

This clone appeared a single time. J is TRBJ1-1 and V is TRBV2, with 7 bases matching TRBD1. Losses at the gene ends were 7 bases for V and 11 bases for J; bases not matched to a gene: 10. Germline V gene sequence: CDR1 SNHLY, CDR2 FYNNEI. CDR3 length: 12 amino acids. For the CDR3, the DNA is TGTGCCAGCACCCCCAGGGGGTCGTATGCTTTCTTT. Its protein is CASTPRGSYAFF.

The V gene is TRBV7-2, the J gene TRBJ2-1; 8 nucleotides line up with TRBD2. This CDR3 is 17 amino acids long. CDR1 is SGHTA and CDR2 is FQGNSA in the germline V gene. J gave up 1 base and V 5 bases, and 10 bases lay outside the gene matches. Written as DNA, the CDR3 is TGTGCCAGCAGCGACCCGGGACTAGTTGGGTCCTACAATGAGCAGTTCTTC. Protein sequence: CASSDPGLVGSYNEQFF.

V is TRBV5-1 and J is TRBJ1-2; D unresolved. V was clipped by 0 bases and J by 8 bases, with 14 bases between them. The CDR3 runs 14 residues. In germline, CDR1 is SGHRS, CDR2 YFSETQ. CDR3 DNA: TGCGCCAGCAGCTTGGATCTGACCGCGGAAGGCTACACCTTC. Translated: CASSLDLTAEGYTF.

V is TRBV10-3 and J is TRBJ2-2, with D possibly being TRBD1 or TRBD2 (7 bases each). V was pared by 4 bases and J by 1 base, with 31 bases between. The germline gives CDR1 ENHRY, CDR2 SYGVKD. This CDR3 comprises 22 residues. CDR3: CAISVGVTGSRGTFKNTGELFF. The CDR3 coding sequence is TGTGCCATCAGTGTGGGAGTGACAGGGTCGCGGGGGACCTTTAAGAACACCGGGGAGCTGTTTTTT.

V and J are TRBV5-1 and TRBJ2-7, with 12 bases matching TRBD2. Trimming removed 0 bases from V and 5 bases from J; junction bases left unmatched: 6. The CDR3 contains 16 residues. Germline V gene data show CDR1 as SGHRS and CDR2 as YFSETQ. CDR3 DNA sequence: TGCGCCAGCAGCTTGGGCCTAGCGGGGGGGCTCCACGAGCAGTACTTC. Protein sequence: CASSLGLAGGLHEQYF.

The chain combines TRBV27 with TRBJ2-7; D may be TRBD1 (6 bases). CDR1 is MNHEY and CDR2 is SMNVEV in the germline V gene (reference sequence). This CDR3 region has 16 residues. Trimming left V 5 bases short and J 1 base short, with 18 bases between. The CDR3 sequence is CASSTISGTRSYEQYF. The DNA of the CDR3 is TGTGCCAGCAGTACAATATCCGGGACAAGATCCTACGAGCAGTACTTC.

V is TRBV4-1 and J is TRBJ2-1, with TRBD1 matching 9 bases. The CDR3 has 16 amino acids. The ends lost 0 bases at V and 3 bases at J; junction bases unmatched: 3. Per germline, CDR1 MGHRA and CDR2 YSYEKL. The CDR3 nucleotides are TGCGCCAGCAGCCAAGATAGACAGGGGGGCTACAATGAGCAGTTCTTC. This translates into CASSQDRQGGYNEQFF.

This chain links TRBV7-9 with TRBJ2-2; the D gene is possibly TRBD2 (6 bases). Trimming cost V 1 base and J 7 bases, with 10 bases left between them. In germline, CDR1 is SEHNR, CDR2 FQNEAQ (reference sequence). The CDR3 runs to 14 residues. CDR3: CASSLDGSGGELFF. The DNA of the CDR3 is TGTGCCAGCAGCTTAGACGGGAGCGGCGGGGAGCTGTTTTTT. The complete variable domain, with remaining parts taken from reference TRBV7-9 and TRBJ2-2, reads DTGVSQNPRHKITKRGQNVTFRCDPISEHNRLYWYRQTLGQGPEFLTYFQNEAQLEKSRLLSDRFSAERPKGSFSTLEIQRTEQGDSAMYLCASSLDGSGGELFFGEGSRLTVL.

V usage is TRBV2 and J usage is TRBJ2-7; TRBD1 matches 7 bases. CDR3 length: 15 amino acids. The V gene's germline CDR1 is SNHLY and CDR2 FYNNEI. V lost 5 bases and J lost 0; bases outside the gene matches: 7. The CDR3 loop is CASSPRGLGSYEQYF. For the CDR3, the DNA is TGTGCCAGCAGTCCGAGGGGGCTTGGCTCCTACGAGCAGTACTTC.

The V gene is TRBV5-1, the J gene TRBJ2-2; TRBD1 is a possible D gene (6 bases). V lost 5 bases and J lost 7, with 21 bases in between. The CDR3 spans 16 residues. Germline V gene data show CDR1 as SGHRS and CDR2 as YFSETQ. The CDR3 is CASRRGQPGYLGELFF. The DNA for the CDR3 is TGCGCCAGCAGGCGCGGACAGCCTGGTTATCTCGGGGAGCTGTTTTTT.

The V gene is TRBV6-2 or TRBV6-3, the J gene TRBJ2-7; no firm D call. The CDR3 spans 12 residues. Per the germline V gene, CDR1 is MNHEY and CDR2 is SVGEGT. Deletions cut 5 bases from V and 2 bases from J, with 7 bases between. The CDR3 region has the DNA TGTGCCAGCAGTCTAACAGCCTACGAGCAGTACTTC. Amino acids: CASSLTAYEQYF.

The chain links TRBV7-2 to TRBJ2-5; 9 nucleotides match TRBD1. With V trimmed by 2 bases and J by 3 bases, 4 bases remained unmatched. The length of the CDR3 is 15 residues. The germline CDR1 and CDR2 sequences are SGHTA and FQGNSA. The CDR3 nucleotides read TGTGCCAGCAGCTTATTCGGGACAGGGAAAGAGACCCAGTACTTC. This translates into CASSLFGTGKETQYF.

J is TRBJ2-1 and V is TRBV18, with TRBD2 matching over 7 bases. CDR3 length: 14 residues. The trim removed 6 bases at V and 3 bases at J, leaving 5 bases unmatched. Germline V gene lookup returns CDR1 KGHSH and CDR2 LQKENI. CDR3 protein: CASSPGGSYNEQFF. Here the CDR3 DNA reads TGTGCCAGCTCGCCTGGCGGGAGCTACAATGAGCAGTTCTTC.

The rearrangement uses TRBV18 and TRBJ2-5, with D possibly being TRBD2 (5 bases). CDR1 and CDR2 from the germline V gene are KGHSH and LQKENI. The CDR3 consists of 12 residues. Trimming left V 6 bases short and J 2 bases short, with 7 bases between. The CDR3 DNA is TGTGCCAGCTCTCCGGGACAAGAGACCCAGTACTTC. Its translation: CASSPGQETQYF.

V and J are TRBV7-6 and TRBJ2-7; TRBD2 aligns across 9 bases. The germline V gene has CDR1 SGHVS and CDR2 FNYEAQ. With V trimmed by 2 bases and J by 5 bases, 7 bases remained unmatched. The CDR3 length is 15 residues. The CDR3 sequence: CASSLWRGGLDEQYF. CDR3 bases: TGTGCCAGCAGCTTATGGCGGGGGGGCCTCGACGAGCAGTACTTC.

In nucleotides, the CDR3 is TGTGCCAGCAGCACTATCGGGGGATCGTATGAGCAGTTCTTC. Residues: CASSTIGGSYEQFF. The chain couples TRBV6-5 to TRBJ2-1; weak D call: TRBD2 (6 bases). The germline CDR1 and CDR2 sequences are MNHEY and SVGAGI. Trimming shortened V by 6 bases and J by 8 bases, and 17 bases separated the two germline ends. The CDR3 sequence is 14 residues long.

This clone was counted between two and nine times. A read error may produce the germline difference seen at one junction end. The V call is TRBV7-7, the J call TRBJ2-2; D is ambiguous. Looked up from germline, CDR1 is SSHAT and CDR2 is FNYEAQ (reference sequence). This CDR3 comprises 12 residues. For the CDR3, the DNA is TGTGCTAGCAGCCCGACGGCCGGGGAGCTGTTTTTT. Translated, it gives CASSPTAGELFF.